The present T cell receptor (beta chain) was sequenced within a study of T cell responses to AZD1222 COVID-19 vaccine. Study at large: Second doses that came at about 4 or about 12 weeks were put together.

Study-level points and caveats: In a largely white British group with more females than males, clonal diversity was possibly underestimated. No day 14 peak samples; only post-peak repertoires were characterized.

As regards this clone: Its antigen is as yet unknown.

Produced via immunoSEQ multiplex PCR; TCRdb's table is partial and in-frame only. The sample has over 100,000 clones; roughly nine tenths are singletons. Germline loops: CDR1 SGDLS, CDR2 YYNGEE. V was shortened by 0 bases and J by 0 bases, with 3 bases between the two germline ends. The CDR3 consists of 14 residues. Sequenced material: peripheral blood, taken on day 0 of AZD1222 vaccination. This sequence joins TRBV9 and TRBJ1-4; D not resolved. This clonotype originated in an adult in good health. The CDR3 protein is CASSVASTNEKLFF. DNA for the CDR3: TGTGCCAGCAGCGTAGCCTCAACTAATGAAAAACTGTTTTTT.